This T cell receptor (beta chain) derives from a study of cytomegalovirus exposure and HLA in healthy donors. At the level of the study: Unique TCRs numbering 75 million to 95 million, obtained from HLA-typed donors, made up an early data release. Within the Caucasian-associated ancestry cluster were 65% to 85% of the approximately 400 genotyped donors.

CDR1 is LNHDA, CDR2 SQIVND, per germline (reference sequence). The CDR3 consists of 15 residues. V shed 4 bases and J 1 base; nucleotides not matched to a gene: 4. Primers for the PCR totalled 60 Vbeta and 13 Jbeta. Only in-frame clones appear in the TCRdb table, and some are missing; sequencing was by immunoSEQ multiplex PCR. The sample table includes approximately 120,000 clones. Sequencing input: PBMCs. The origin of this receptor is a man in his forties in good health and CMV-seronegative. The rearrangement joins TRBV19 to TRBJ1-1; TRBD1 matches 9 bases. This CDR3 is CASSTRDRANTEAFF. The CDR3 nucleotides are TGTGCCAGTAGTACCCGGGACAGGGCGAACACTGAAGCTTTCTTT.